Listed here are 21 T cell receptor beta chains from one sample, sequenced in a study of blood T cell repertoires in COVID-19. Produced via immunoSEQ multiplex PCR; TCRdb's table is partial and in-frame only. The table records approximately 410,000 clones, about nine tenths of them present only once. Sequenced input: peripheral blood. The receptors were gathered from a woman aged 25 to 39 with active or convalescent COVID-19.

The sample holds many counts of this clone. This chain connects TRBV7-6 to TRBJ2-7; D is possibly TRBD2 (5 bases). V lost 1 base and J lost 4, with 14 bases in between. The CDR3 runs to 15 residues. Germline V gene data show CDR1 as SGHVS and CDR2 as FNYEAQ. The CDR3 sequence is CASSLGHGGGYEQYF. In DNA form, the CDR3 reads TGTGCCAGCAGCTTAGGACACGGCGGCGGGTACGAGCAGTACTTC.

This clone was picked up one time. This chain links TRBV18 with TRBJ1-3; no clear D gene. Trimming took off 2 bases at V and 8 bases at J, with 10 bases between the two ends. The CDR3 consists of 13 residues. The germline V gene has CDR1 KGHSH and CDR2 LQKENI. The CDR3 protein is CASSPTSEDTIYF. The CDR3 DNA reads as TGTGCCAGCTCACCAACCTCGGAGGACACCATATATTTT. Drawing the rest from reference TRBV18 and TRBJ1-3, the complete variable domain is NAGVMQNPRHLVRRRGQEARLRCSPMKGHSHVYWYRQLPEEGLKFMVYLQKENIIDESGMPKERFSAEFPKEGPSILRIQQVVRGDSAAYFCASSPTSEDTIYFGEGSWLTVV.

This chain joins TRBV10-3 and TRBJ2-7; TRBD2 might be the D (6 bases). Germline values: CDR1 ENHRY, CDR2 SYGVKD. The V end was cut by 6 bases, the J end by 2 bases, with 14 bases between. The CDR3 has 14 residues. The CDR3 coding sequence is TGTGCCATCAGCCCCGGCGGGGCGCCCTACGAGCAGTACTTC. It is translated as CAISPGGAPYEQYF.

J is TRBJ1-2 and V is TRBV4-1, with D maybe TRBD1 (6 bases). Germline V gives CDR1 MGHRA, CDR2 YSYEKL. V was shortened by 1 base and J by 11 bases, with 20 bases between the two germline ends. The CDR3 covers 15 residues. Here the CDR3 reads CASSQVSGGGLGYTF. CDR3 coding DNA: TGCGCCAGCAGCCAAGTGTCGGGGGGCGGCCTGGGATACACCTTC.

In its sample, this clone was seen a few times. The gene calls are TRBV19 and TRBJ2-2; a possible D gene is TRBD2 (6 bases). Trimming took 0 bases from V and 5 from J, leaving 10 bases between them. The germline gives CDR1 LNHDA, CDR2 SQIVND (reference sequence). The CDR3 contains 15 residues. The CDR3, as DNA: TGTGCCAGTAGTATAGAAGGAGGGGTGACCGGGGAGCTGTTTTTT. Amino acid sequence: CASSIEGGVTGELFF.

This chain links TRBV5-4 with TRBJ2-7; perhaps TRBD2 as D (6 bases). Germline CDR1 and CDR2: SGHNT and YYREEE (reference sequence). Between the trimmed V and J ends, which lost 4 bases and 2 bases, there was a span of 10 bases. The CDR3 covers 13 residues. This CDR3 reads CASSPGRAYEQYF. CDR3 DNA: TGTGCCAGCAGCCCCGGGAGAGCCTACGAGCAGTACTTC.

The chain is built from TRBV3-1 (or the pseudogene TRBV3-2) and TRBJ2-2; the D is unclear. The ends were cut back, 5 bases at V and 8 bases at J, with 6 bases in the middle. Per germline, CDR1 LGHDT and CDR2 YNNKEL (reference sequence). This CDR3 is 11 amino acids long. In DNA, the CDR3 is TGTGCCAGCAGCTCACTGGGGGAGCTGTTTTTT. Its protein product is CASSSLGELFF.

The chain is built from TRBV9 and TRBJ2-7; 8 nucleotides line up with TRBD1. Germline V gives CDR1 SGDLS, CDR2 YYNGEE. The J segment lost 0 bases and the V segment lost 3 bases, leaving 5 bases of the junction unmatched. The CDR3 contains 15 residues. CDR3 in DNA: TGTGCCAGCAGCGCCTACAGGGGGGACTCCTACGAGCAGTACTTC. This codes for CASSAYRGDSYEQYF. The whole variable domain, remainder taken from reference TRBV9 and TRBJ2-7, is DSGVTQTPKHLITATGQRVTLRCSPRSGDLSVYWYQQSLDQGLQFLIQYYNGEERAKGNILERFSAQQFPDLHSELNLSSLELGDSALYFCASSAYRGDSYEQYFGPGTRLTVT.

The rearrangement links TRBV6-5 to TRBJ1-3, with a tentative D call TRBD1 (5 bases). V was trimmed by 7 bases and J by 0 bases, leaving 13 bases between them. There are 15 residues in the CDR3. Germline CDR1 reads MNHEY; CDR2 reads SVGAGI. The CDR3 reads CASTEGLNSGNTIYF. CDR3 in DNA: TGTGCCAGCACAGAGGGACTAAACTCTGGAAACACCATATATTTT.

This clone has more than one count but fewer than ten. This rearrangement joins TRBV5-1 to TRBJ1-2; D unclear. The CDR3 extends over 14 amino acids. V gave up 0 bases and J gave up 3 bases, with 9 bases separating them. In germline, CDR1 is SGHRS, CDR2 YFSETQ. Here the CDR3 DNA reads TGCGCCAGCAGCTTGGGGTCCGGGGACTATGGCTACACCTTC. Its protein is CASSLGSGDYGYTF.

The rearrangement joins TRBV29-1 to TRBJ2-1, with 9 nucleotides matching TRBD2. Per the germline V gene, CDR1 is SQVTM and CDR2 is ANQGSEA. This CDR3 is built from 15 residues. J was trimmed by 10 bases and V by 6 bases; bases with no gene match: 16. CDR3 in amino acids: CSVVKSGRSSSEQFF. The DNA of the CDR3 is TGCAGCGTCGTCAAAAGCGGGAGGTCTAGCTCAGAGCAGTTCTTC.

J is TRBJ2-1 and V is TRBV3-1 (or the pseudogene TRBV3-2); 8 bases line up with TRBD2. J gave up 2 bases and V 4 bases, and 4 bases lay outside the gene matches. The CDR3 is 15 amino acids. Germline loops: CDR1 LGHDT, CDR2 YNNKEL (reference sequence). For the CDR3, the DNA is TGTGCCAGCAGCCCTTTGGGACTAGCCTACAATGAGCAGTTCTTC. Translated: CASSPLGLAYNEQFF.

The chain employs TRBV4-2 and TRBJ2-5; 7 bases map to TRBD2. Per germline, CDR1 LGHNA and CDR2 YNFKEQ. V dropped 1 base and J dropped 5; count of bases not matched to a gene: 10. The CDR3 has 16 amino acids. Here the CDR3 DNA reads TGTGCCAGCAGCCAAGTAGGTGCGGGAGTCTTGGAGACCCAGTACTTC. This sequence encodes CASSQVGAGVLETQYF.

This chain uses TRBV5-1 with TRBJ2-5, with D possibly being TRBD2 (6 bases). The germline V and J ends were trimmed by 1 base and 2 bases, with 12 bases remaining between them. The CDR3 sequence is 15 residues long. Germline V CDR1 and CDR2: SGHRS, YFSETQ. Here the CDR3 DNA reads TGCGCCAGCAGCTTGAGCCTGGGGGGTCAAGAGACCCAGTACTTC. Protein sequence: CASSLSLGGQETQYF.

This clone was observed a few times. The chain links TRBV19 to TRBJ1-5; 8 bases align to TRBD1. The germline V gene encodes CDR1 LNHDA and CDR2 SQIVND (reference sequence). The CDR3 totals 16 residues. The trim removed 9 bases at V and 0 bases at J, leaving 10 bases unmatched. The CDR3 DNA follows: TGTGCCAGCGCCCAAGGGACAGGCGCTAGCAATCAGCCCCAGCATTTT. Translated, it gives CASAQGTGASNQPQHF.

The V gene is TRBV13, the J gene TRBJ2-1; D may be TRBD1 (5 bases). The CDR3 is 13 amino acids. The germline V gene encodes CDR1 PRHDT and CDR2 FYEKMQ (reference sequence). V was clipped by 4 bases and J by 5 bases, with 9 bases between them. The CDR3 DNA reads TGTGCCAGCAGCTCGACAGTCCACAATGAGCAGTTCTTC. This sequence encodes CASSSTVHNEQFF.

This sequence joins TRBV30 and TRBJ2-7; D ambiguous. From germline, CDR1 is GTSNPN and CDR2 SVGIG (reference sequence). With 0 bases removed from V and 7 bases from J, the gap between germline ends came to 10 bases. There are 12 residues in the CDR3. The CDR3 DNA reads as TGTGCCTGGAGTGTAAGAACGAGTGAGCAGTACTTC. Its protein product is CAWSVRTSEQYF. Together with reference TRBV30 and TRBJ2-7, the CDR3 gives the full variable domain: SQTIHQWPATLVQPVGSPLSLECTVEGTSNPNLYWYRQAAGRGLQLLFYSVGIGQISSEVPQNLSASRPQDRQFILSSKKLLLSDSGFYLCAWSVRTSEQYFGPGTRLTVT.

The chain uses TRBV6-5 and TRBJ1-1; 7 bases are a match to TRBD1. V lost 6 bases, J lost 8 bases, and 9 bases stayed unmatched. This CDR3 comprises 13 residues. Germline CDR1 MNHEY, CDR2 SVGAGI. This CDR3 is CASRRGVTGEAFF. The CDR3 coding sequence is TGTGCCAGCAGGCGAGGGGTGACAGGGGAAGCTTTCTTT.

The V and J genes are TRBV7-9 and TRBJ1-4, with D unresolved. This CDR3 spans 13 amino acids. Trimming cost V 1 base and J 10 bases, with 10 bases left between them. Germline-derived CDR1 and CDR2 are SEHNR and FQNEAQ (reference sequence). The CDR3 DNA follows: TGTGCCAGCAGCTTAGGGTCTTCGGGAAAACTGTTTTTT. Amino acid sequence: CASSLGSSGKLFF.

The chain is built from TRBV9 and TRBJ2-3; the match to TRBD2 covers 11 bases. This CDR3 region has 16 residues. V was pared by 3 bases and J by 4 bases, with 7 bases of the junction left unmatched. Germline V CDR1 and CDR2: SGDLS, YYNGEE. CDR3 loop: CASSASLAGVPDTQYF. In nucleotides, the CDR3 is TGTGCCAGCAGCGCCTCACTAGCGGGGGTCCCAGATACGCAGTATTTT.

There are a few counts of this clone. V gene TRBV12-3 or TRBV12-4 combines with J gene TRBJ2-2, with D unclear. V lost 5 bases and J lost 1, with 2 bases in between. CDR3 length: 12 amino acids. CDR3 residues: CASSQNTGELFF. CDR3 DNA: TGTGCCAGCAGTCAGAACACCGGGGAGCTGTTTTTT.